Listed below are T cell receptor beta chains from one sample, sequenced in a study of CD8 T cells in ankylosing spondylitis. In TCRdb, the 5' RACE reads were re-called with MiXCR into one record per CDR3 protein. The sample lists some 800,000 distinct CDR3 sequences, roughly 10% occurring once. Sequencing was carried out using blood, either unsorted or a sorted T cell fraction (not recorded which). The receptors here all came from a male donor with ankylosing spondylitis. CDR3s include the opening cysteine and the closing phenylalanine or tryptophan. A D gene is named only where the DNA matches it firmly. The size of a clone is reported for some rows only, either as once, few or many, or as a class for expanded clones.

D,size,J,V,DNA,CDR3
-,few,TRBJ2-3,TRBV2,TGTGCCAGCAGTGAAGGATGGGGACCAGATACGCAGTATTTT,CASSEGWGPDTQYF
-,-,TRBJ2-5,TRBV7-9,TGTGCCAGCAGCTTAGTTGCGGGGACGGAGACCCAGTACTTC,CASSLVAGTETQYF
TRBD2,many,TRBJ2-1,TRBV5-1,TGCGCCAGCAGCTCCTCTGCGGGGGGGCTGAATGAGCAGTTCTTC,CASSSSAGGLNEQFF
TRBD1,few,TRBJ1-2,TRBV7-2,TGTGCCAGCAGCTTAGACCCCCAGGGGGCTTATGGCTACACCTTC,CASSLDPQGAYGYTF
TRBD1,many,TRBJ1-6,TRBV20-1,TGCAGTGCTAGAGGACAGGGAAATTCACCCCTCCACTTT,CSARGQGNSPLHF
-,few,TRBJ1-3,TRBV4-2,TGTGCCAGCAGCCAACAGGGGAAGGCGGGAAACACCATATATTTT,CASSQQGKAGNTIYF
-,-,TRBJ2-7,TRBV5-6,TGTGCCAGCAGCTTGTGGGGCGCGGGCAAGCAGTACTTC,CASSLWGAGKQYF
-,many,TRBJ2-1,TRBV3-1,TGTGCCAGCAGTCGGACTGACAATGAGCAGTTCTTC,CASSRTDNEQFF
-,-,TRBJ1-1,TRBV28,TGTGCCAGCAGTATTCGAGGGAGAGCTTTCTTT,CASSIRGRAFF
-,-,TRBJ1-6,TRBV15,TGTGCCACCAGCAGTGGTAGAGGGAAATCACCCCTCCACTTT,CATSSGRGKSPLHF
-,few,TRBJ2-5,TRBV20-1,TGCAGTGCTAGAGATGGGGGGTGGAAGACCCAGTACTTC,CSARDGGWKTQYF
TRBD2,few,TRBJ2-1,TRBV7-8,TGTGCCAGCAGCTTACCCTTGAGGCTAGCGGGGAAGTACAATGAGCAGTTCTTC,CASSLPLRLAGKYNEQFF
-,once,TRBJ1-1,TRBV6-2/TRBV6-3,TGTGCCAGCAGCCGTGAAGGGGGGAAGATGACTGAAGCTTTCTTT,CASSREGGKMTEAFF
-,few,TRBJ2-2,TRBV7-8,TGTGCCAGCAGCTCGATCGGACAGTTCGGGGAGCTGTTTTTT,CASSSIGQFGELFF
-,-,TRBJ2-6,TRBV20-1,TGCTGTGCTAGGGCCTCATTGGGACCTGGGGCCAACGTCCTGACTTTC,CCARASLGPGANVLTF
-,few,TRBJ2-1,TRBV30,TGTGCCTGGAGTGTCTCCCTTAGTCGGTTCTTC,CAWSVSLSRFF
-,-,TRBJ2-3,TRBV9,TGTGCCAGCAGCGTAGACGGATGGGAGGCTAGCACAGATACGCAGTATTTT,CASSVDGWEASTDTQYF
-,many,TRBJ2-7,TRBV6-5,TGTGCCAGCAGTTACTTGAGCGGGTCCTACGAGCAGTACTTC,CASSYLSGSYEQYF
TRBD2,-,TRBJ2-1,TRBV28,TGTGCCAGCAGTTCCTACCTAGCGGACTCCTACAATGAGCAGTTCTTC,CASSSYLADSYNEQFF
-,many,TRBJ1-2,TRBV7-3,TGTGCCAGCAGCTTACAGCCAAACTATGGCTACACCTTC,CASSLQPNYGYTF
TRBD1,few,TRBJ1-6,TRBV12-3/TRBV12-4,TGTGCCAGCAGTAGAACCGGGACAGGGGTCCGGAATAATTCACCCCTCCACTTT,CASSRTGTGVRNNSPLHF
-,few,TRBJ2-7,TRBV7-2,TGTGCCAGCAGCTTAAGGGATCTGAGGGAGCAGTACTTC,CASSLRDLREQYF
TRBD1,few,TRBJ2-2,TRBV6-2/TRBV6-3,TGTGCCAGCAGTTCGGGACAGGGGGCCGGGTCCGGGGAGCTGTTTTTT,CASSSGQGAGSGELFF
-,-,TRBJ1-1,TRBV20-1,TGCAGTGCCGGACGAAGGGGGGAAGAAGCTTTCTTT,CSAGRRGEEAFF
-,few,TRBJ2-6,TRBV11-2,TGTGCCAGCAGCCCACGAACCCCCGGGGCCAACGTCCTGACTTTC,CASSPRTPGANVLTF
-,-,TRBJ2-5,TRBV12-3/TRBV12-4,TGTGCCAGCAGCAAAACCTTTAGCCTTGACGGGACCCAGTACTTC,CASSKTFSLDGTQYF
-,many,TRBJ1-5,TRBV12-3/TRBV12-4,TGTGCCAGCAGTCCCGCGGGGGGGAGGCAGCCCCAGCATTTT,CASSPAGGRQPQHF
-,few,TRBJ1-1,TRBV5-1,TGCGCCAGCAGCTGGGGGGCCCTCCCGAGGACTGAAGCTTTCTTT,CASSWGALPRTEAFF
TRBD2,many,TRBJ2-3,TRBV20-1,TGCAGTGCTAGAGATCCGGGGAGCGGGGGGGGAGATACGCAGTATTTT,CSARDPGSGGGDTQYF
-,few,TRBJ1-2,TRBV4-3,TGCGCCAGCAGCCAGACCTGGACTAACTATGGCTACACCTTC,CASSQTWTNYGYTF
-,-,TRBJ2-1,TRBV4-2,TGTGCCAGCAGCCAAGTCCGAGACCTTGTCTACAATGAGCAGTTCTTC,CASSQVRDLVYNEQFF
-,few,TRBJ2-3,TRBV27,TGTGCCAGCCATGCGCGCACAGATACGCAGTATTTT,CASHARTDTQYF
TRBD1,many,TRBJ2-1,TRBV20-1,TGCAGTGCCCGATACGACAGGGGAGTTAGATATGAGCAGTTCTTC,CSARYDRGVRYEQFF
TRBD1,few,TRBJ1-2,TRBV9,TGTGCCAGCAGCGCACGGGACAGGGTTTTTGGCTACACCTTC,CASSARDRVFGYTF
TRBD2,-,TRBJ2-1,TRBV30,TGTGCCTGGAGGGGTTATGCGGGACTAGCAGACAATGAGCAGTTCTTC,CAWRGYAGLADNEQFF
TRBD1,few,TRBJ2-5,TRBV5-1,TGCGCCAGCGGCGAGACAGGGGGCGGCGAGACCCAGTACTTC,CASGETGGGETQYF
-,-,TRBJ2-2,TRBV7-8,TGTGCCAGCACAGGGACCTACACCGGGGAGCTGTTTTTT,CASTGTYTGELFF
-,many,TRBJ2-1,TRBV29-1,TGCAGCGTTGATAGGGGGGGTAATGAGCAGTTCTTC,CSVDRGGNEQFF
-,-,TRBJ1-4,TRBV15,TGTGCCACCAGCTTATACAGGGTTATTAATGAAAAACTGTTTTTT,CATSLYRVINEKLFF
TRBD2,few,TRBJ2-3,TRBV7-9,TGTGCCAGCAGCCCGTTAGGGGAGCGGGGGGACACAGATACGCAGTATTTT,CASSPLGERGDTDTQYF
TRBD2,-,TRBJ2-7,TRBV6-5,TGTGCCAGCAGTTACTCAGCGGGGGGCGAGCAGTACTTC,CASSYSAGGEQYF
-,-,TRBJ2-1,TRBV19,TGTGCCAGTAGTTGGGCTAGCGTGTCCTACAATGAGCAGTTCTTC,CASSWASVSYNEQFF
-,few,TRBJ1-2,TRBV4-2,TGTGCCAGCAGCCAAGACCACACTGCTAACTATGGCTACACCTTC,CASSQDHTANYGYTF
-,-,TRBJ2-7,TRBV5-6,TGTGCCAGCAGCTTGACGGGCGAAGAGCAGTACTTC,CASSLTGEEQYF
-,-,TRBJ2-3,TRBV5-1,TGCGCCAGCAGCTACCTCACCGCACCCACAGATACGCAGTATTTT,CASSYLTAPTDTQYF
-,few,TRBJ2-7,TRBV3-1,TGTGCCAGCAGCCAAGGGAGCAGGGAGCAGTACTTC,CASSQGSREQYF
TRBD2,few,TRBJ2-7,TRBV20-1,TGCAGTGCTAGAGACCGACTAGCGAGAAACTACGAGCAGTACTTC,CSARDRLARNYEQYF
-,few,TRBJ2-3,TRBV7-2,TGTGCCAGCAGCGCCGGGACTGCCGGTCCCATGGATACGCAGTATTTT,CASSAGTAGPMDTQYF
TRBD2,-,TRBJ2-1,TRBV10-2,TGCGCCAGCGTATCGAGAGCGGGAGGGCAGTACAATGAGCAGTTCTTC,CASVSRAGGQYNEQFF
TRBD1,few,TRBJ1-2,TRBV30,TGTGCCTGGAGTGTGTGGCAGGGGGCTATTGGCTACACCTTC,CAWSVWQGAIGYTF